What follows are 29 T cell receptor beta chains derived from one specimen sequenced in a study of T cells in narcolepsy (dated by TCRdb to 2017 to 2018). The method was the immunoSEQ multiplex PCR assay. TCRdb's version of the immuneACCESS table is confined to in-frame rearrangements and falls short of the full clone set. An unresolved V gene accounts for under half of the shortfall where checked; the remainder is of unknown origin. Counted in this sample were about 32,000 clones; around 79% of them appeared once. Clones ranked in the top ten supply roughly 4% of the sample. What was sequenced was memory (CD45RA-) CD4+ T cells from blood. The cell subset or site label, read with the paper, signifies: memory T cells sorted ex vivo from peripheral blood. These receptors all come from a human donor in good health.

This clone showed up just once. The gene calls are TRBV6-1 and TRBJ2-7; D gene ambiguous. This CDR3 is 12 amino acids long. Trimming pared 6 bases from V and 3 bases from J, leaving 9 bases between. Germline V CDR1 and CDR2: MNHNS, SASEGT. CDR3 region: CASSQGHYEQYF. The CDR3 DNA sequence: TGTGCCAGCAGCCAAGGCCACTACGAGCAGTACTTC.

The V gene is TRBV30, the J gene TRBJ2-3; 10 bases agree with TRBD2. Germline V gene sequence: CDR1 GTSNPN, CDR2 SVGIG (reference sequence). CDR3 length: 15 amino acids. After removal of 2 bases from V and 5 bases from J, the junction contained 7 bases not matched to a gene. The CDR3 spells CAWSSLAGGRDTQYF. The CDR3 DNA reads TGTGCCTGGAGTTCCTTAGCGGGAGGCAGAGATACGCAGTATTTT.

The genes are TRBV7-3 and TRBJ2-2; 8 bases align to TRBD2. After removal of 1 base from V and 5 bases from J, the junction contained 6 bases not matched to a gene. CDR3 size: 16 residues. Germline assignment: CDR1 SGHTA and CDR2 FQGTGA. In nucleotides, the CDR3 is TGTGCCAGCAGCTTAAACCCGGGGGGGTTAACCGGGGAGCTGTTTTTT. Its protein is CASSLNPGGLTGELFF.

The rearrangement joins TRBV5-5 to TRBJ1-1; D is unclear. V lost 5 bases, J lost 11 bases, and 13 bases lay in between. CDR1 is SGHKS, CDR2 YYEKEE, per germline (reference sequence). The CDR3 is 11 residues long. CDR3 sequence (DNA): TGTGCCAGCAGTTTAAGGGAAAACGCTTTCTTT. This sequence encodes CASSLRENAFF.

The chain is built from TRBV4-1 and TRBJ2-5; 8 bases are shared with TRBD1. This CDR3 comprises 16 residues. With 1 base clipped from V and 5 bases from J, the junction kept 9 bases outside the gene matches. Germline CDR1 is MGHRA and CDR2 is YSYEKL. The CDR3 coding sequence is TGCGCCAGCAGCCAAGTACCCGGGACAGGAGGCGAGACCCAGTACTTC. Amino acids: CASSQVPGTGGETQYF.

The J gene is TRBJ2-7, the V gene TRBV2; 8 positions agree with TRBD1. V lost 6 bases and J lost 1; bases outside the gene matches: 8. The CDR3 runs 15 residues. Germline V gene sequence: CDR1 SNHLY, CDR2 FYNNEI. CDR3 sequence reads: CASSLDRGGSYEQYF. For the CDR3, the DNA is TGTGCCAGCAGCCTTGACAGGGGAGGTTCCTACGAGCAGTACTTC.

This chain links TRBV20-1 with TRBJ2-2; no reliable D call. This CDR3 contains 11 residues. The germline gives CDR1 DFQATT, CDR2 SNEGSKA (reference sequence). V was trimmed by 4 bases and J by 8 bases, leaving 8 bases between them. CDR3 sequence reads: CSAILLGELFF. CDR3 nucleotide sequence: TGCAGTGCTATTTTGTTAGGGGAGCTGTTTTTT.

The CDR3 DNA sequence: TGTGCCAGCAGCAACCCACTAGCTCTTGAGCAGTTCTTC. This codes for CASSNPLALEQFF. This chain connects TRBV7-9 to TRBJ2-1, with D possibly matching TRBD2 (6 bases). Germline CDR1 is SEHNR and CDR2 is FQNEAQ (reference sequence). The CDR3 covers 13 residues. V shed 5 bases and J shed 9 bases, with 14 bases lying between them. Full variable domain (remainder filled in from reference TRBV7-9 and TRBJ2-1): DTGVSQNPRHKITKRGQNVTFRCDPISEHNRLYWYRQTLGQGPEFLTYFQNEAQLEKSRLLSDRFSAERPKGSFSTLEIQRTEQGDSAMYLCASSNPLALEQFFGPGTRLTVL.

This rearrangement joins TRBV7-6 to TRBJ2-7, with 7 bases aligning to TRBD2. CDR3 length equals 14 residues. The V gene's germline CDR1 is SGHVS and CDR2 FNYEAQ. V trimming: 2 bases; J trimming: 2 bases; junction bases outside the gene matches: 3. The CDR3, as DNA: TGTGCCAGCAGCTTAAAGGGAGGGACCTACGAGCAGTACTTC. Protein: CASSLKGGTYEQYF.

Notes on this clone: Other DNA sequences from this sample encode an identical CDR3 as well. This sequence joins TRBV7-8 and TRBJ1-1, with TRBD1 matching 8 bases. There are 16 residues in the CDR3. Per germline, CDR1 SGHVS and CDR2 FQNEAQ. Unmatched junction bases numbered 4, after V lost 1 base and J lost 0 bases. The CDR3 here is CASSLGTGTVNTEAFF. DNA for the CDR3: TGTGCCAGCAGCTTAGGGACAGGGACCGTGAACACTGAAGCTTTCTTT.

The chain combines TRBV2 with TRBJ2-1; TRBD2 matches 16 bases. The V segment lost 4 bases and the J segment 10 bases; nucleotides outside the gene matches: 7. The CDR3 is 16 residues long. CDR1 SNHLY and CDR2 FYNNEI come from the germline V gene. The CDR3 DNA sequence: TGTGCCAGCAGTGGGGCCGGGACTAGCGGGAGGGGAGAGCAGTTCTTC. This encodes CASSGAGTSGRGEQFF.

The rearrangement joins TRBV4-2 to TRBJ1-5; D is unresolved. V gave up 0 bases and J gave up 5 bases, with 5 bases separating them. The CDR3 totals 13 residues. Germline V CDR1 and CDR2: LGHNA, YNFKEQ. DNA of the CDR3: TGTGCCAGCAGCCAAGAACCTGATCAGCCCCAGCATTTT. Translating it yields CASSQEPDQPQHF.

The genes are TRBV25-1 and TRBJ2-2; TRBD1 matches 8 bases. This CDR3 is 18 amino acids long. Trimming at V came to 6 bases and at J to 7 bases, leaving 19 bases not matched to a gene. Germline CDR1 is MGHDK and CDR2 is SYGVNS. CDR3 residues: CASRERAVGAGGFGELFF. The CDR3 nucleotides read TGTGCCAGCAGGGAGAGGGCGGTAGGGGCAGGGGGCTTCGGGGAGCTGTTTTTT.

Points on this clone: Here the CDR3 omits its conserved ending phenylalanine or tryptophan, so a read error is the likely source. This chain links TRBV18 with TRBJ1-1, with D unclear. The CDR3 loop spans 13 amino acids. Trimming removed 6 bases from V and 2 bases from J, with 10 bases in between. Germline CDR1 and CDR2: KGHSH and LQKENI. The CDR3 DNA follows: TGTGCCAGCTCTCGCGATCAAAACACTGAAGCTTTCCTT. Translating it yields CASSRDQNTEAFL.

This rearrangement joins TRBV9 to TRBJ2-2, with 11 bases that match TRBD2. Trimming at V came to 5 bases and at J to 1 base, leaving 1 base not matched to a gene. CDR3 length: 15 amino acids. The germline gives CDR1 SGDLS, CDR2 YYNGEE. The DNA for the CDR3 is TGTGCCAGCAGAGGGACTAGCGGGAACACCGGGGAGCTGTTTTTT. Protein: CASRGTSGNTGELFF.

V usage is TRBV6-5 and J usage is TRBJ2-5; the match to TRBD2 covers 8 bases. The germline V gene encodes CDR1 MNHEY and CDR2 SVGAGI. The CDR3 length is 16 residues. J lost 4 bases, V lost 1 base, and 8 bases had no gene match. CDR3 in amino acids: CASSYWGLGPSETQYF. The CDR3 coding sequence is TGTGCCAGCAGTTACTGGGGACTAGGGCCGTCAGAGACCCAGTACTTC.

The chain employs TRBV5-6 and TRBJ2-5, with D possibly matching TRBD2 (5 bases). Germline V lookup: CDR1 SGHDT, CDR2 YYEEEE. With 2 bases removed from V and 5 bases from J, the gap between germline ends came to 7 bases. The CDR3 is 12 residues long. The CDR3 DNA is TGTGCCAGCAGCTTACGAGGGGAGACCCAGTACTTC. Translated, it gives CASSLRGETQYF.

The gene calls are TRBV7-2 and TRBJ1-1, with D uncertain. Germline values: CDR1 SGHTA, CDR2 FQGNSA. Trimming removed 2 bases at V and 4 bases at J, with 11 bases between. The CDR3 consists of 14 residues. CDR3: CASSLLGGSTEAFF. CDR3 DNA sequence: TGTGCCAGCAGCTTATTAGGAGGATCCACTGAAGCTTTCTTT. Looking up the rest from reference TRBV7-2 and TRBJ1-1 gives the full variable domain: GAGVSQSPSNKVTEKGKDVELRCDPISGHTALYWYRQSLGQGLEFLIYFQGNSAPDKSGLPSDRFSAERTGGSVSTLTIQRTQQEDSAVYLCASSLLGGSTEAFFGQGTRLTVV.

The J gene is TRBJ2-7, the V gene TRBV5-1, with a possible D match to TRBD1 (6 bases). CDR1 and CDR2 from the germline V gene are SGHRS and YFSETQ. The CDR3 has 14 amino acids. Between the trimmed V and J ends, which lost 1 base and 2 bases, there was a span of 10 bases. For the CDR3, the DNA is TGCGCCAGCAGCTTGTTAGGGGGTGCCTACGAGCAGTACTTC. Protein sequence: CASSLLGGAYEQYF.

V and J are TRBV2 and TRBJ1-1, with 8 bases matching TRBD1. J lost 0 bases, V lost 8 bases, and 8 bases had no gene match. From germline, CDR1 is SNHLY and CDR2 FYNNEI. This CDR3 has 15 residues. The CDR3 nucleotides read TGTGCCAGCCGGCCAGGACAGGGTTTGAACACTGAAGCTTTCTTT. Protein sequence: CASRPGQGLNTEAFF.

This chain joins TRBV7-8 and TRBJ2-3, with no clear D. Per the germline V gene, CDR1 is SGHVS and CDR2 is FQNEAQ. Deletions cut 6 bases from V and 6 bases from J, with 16 bases between. This CDR3 has 14 residues. In DNA, the CDR3 is TGTGCCAGCAGGGTGACCCCGACTGCGGATACGCAGTATTTT. Its protein product is CASRVTPTADTQYF.

This chain connects TRBV6-5 to TRBJ1-2, with TRBD1 as a possible D gene (6 bases). CDR3 length: 12 amino acids. Trimming stripped 8 bases from V and 2 bases from J, with 9 bases between. CDR1 and CDR2 from the germline V gene are MNHEY and SVGAGI. CDR3 protein: CASGDRNYGYTF. The CDR3 DNA reads as TGTGCCAGCGGAGACAGGAACTATGGCTACACCTTC.

J is TRBJ2-7 and V is TRBV18, with a possible D match to TRBD1 (6 bases). This CDR3 comprises 16 residues. CDR1 is KGHSH and CDR2 is LQKENI in the germline V gene. Trimming took off 2 bases at V and 3 bases at J, with 17 bases between the two ends. DNA for the CDR3: TGTGCCAGCTCACCAACCCAGGGACAAAGGGACTACGAGCAGTACTTC. Translated, it gives CASSPTQGQRDYEQYF.

The gene calls are TRBV19 and TRBJ2-5; tentatively, D is TRBD1 or TRBD2 (5 bases each). Trimming left V 5 bases short and J 4 bases short, with 11 bases between. The V gene's germline CDR1 is LNHDA and CDR2 SQIVND (reference sequence). This CDR3 has 13 amino acids. The CDR3 nucleotides are TGTGCCAGTAGTTACGCAGGGACAGAGACCCAGTACTTC. The encoded protein is CASSYAGTETQYF.

The rearrangement links TRBV4-2 to TRBJ2-3, with 13 bases aligning to TRBD2. The J segment lost 3 bases and the V segment lost 4 bases, leaving 4 bases of the junction unmatched. CDR1 and CDR2 (germline): LGHNA, YNFKEQ. CDR3 length equals 16 residues. The CDR3 reads CASSPTSGRATDTQYF. For the CDR3, the DNA is TGTGCCAGCAGCCCCACTAGCGGGAGGGCAACAGATACGCAGTATTTT.

This clone was counted between two and nine times. The rearrangement uses TRBV7-8 and TRBJ1-2; 9 nucleotides match TRBD1. Germline CDR1 and CDR2: SGHVS and FQNEAQ. Trimming took 3 bases from V and 8 from J; bases not matched to a gene: 19. The CDR3 spans 18 residues. The CDR3 sequence is CASSLLPRTGAFREGYTF. The CDR3 nucleotides are TGTGCCAGCAGCTTGCTCCCCCGGACAGGGGCCTTTCGGGAGGGCTACACCTTC. Variable domain in full (rest from reference TRBV7-8 and TRBJ1-2): GAGVSQSPRYKVAKRGQDVALRCDPISGHVSLFWYQQALGQGPEFLTYFQNEAQLDKSGLPSDRFFAERPEGSVSTLKIQRTQQEDSAVYLCASSLLPRTGAFREGYTFGSGTRLTVV.

The rearrangement links TRBV19 to TRBJ2-3, with D maybe TRBD2 (6 bases). V dropped 7 bases and J dropped 4 bases, with 15 bases sitting between them. Germline lookup yields CDR1 LNHDA and CDR2 SQIVND (reference sequence). This CDR3 is 14 amino acids long. In DNA, the CDR3 is TGTGCCAGTAAACTAGCATTTGGCGCAGATACGCAGTATTTT. Amino acid sequence: CASKLAFGADTQYF.

The chain joins TRBV18 to TRBJ1-2; a possible D gene is TRBD1 (5 bases). The CDR3 totals 13 residues. Germline-derived CDR1 and CDR2 are KGHSH and LQKENI. Trimming took off 2 bases at V and 7 bases at J, with 11 bases between the two ends. The CDR3 nucleotides read TGTGCCAGCTCACCATCGGACACTCGTGGCTACACCTTC. This encodes CASSPSDTRGYTF.

This chain uses TRBV6-5 with TRBJ2-1; TRBD1 or TRBD2 may be the D gene (7 bases each). The CDR3 totals 13 residues. The germline CDR1 and CDR2 sequences are MNHEY and SVGAGI. V dropped 9 bases and J dropped 4 bases, with 13 bases sitting between them. Written as DNA, the CDR3 is TGTGCCAGTCAGGGGGGGGTGTACAATGAGCAGTTCTTC. This translates into CASQGGVYNEQFF.